The 29 T cell receptor beta chains below were found in one sample sequenced in a study of blood T cell repertoires in COVID-19. TCRdb's table, derived via immunoSEQ multiplex PCR, lists solely in-frame clones and lacks some. Among some 240,000 clones listed, under 90% were seen once. Input material: peripheral blood. The receptors stem from a man between 60 and 75 years old who had recovered from COVID-19.

This clone was found a few times. V and J are TRBV10-3 and TRBJ2-3; 9 bases are shared with TRBD1. The CDR3 has 15 residues. The J segment lost 5 bases and the V segment lost 3 bases, leaving 6 bases of the junction unmatched. CDR1 and CDR2 (germline): ENHRY, SYGVKD. In nucleotides, the CDR3 is TGTGCCATCAGTGACTCCGGGACAGGGAAAGATACGCAGTATTTT. Its translation: CAISDSGTGKDTQYF.

The sample holds a few counts of this clone. The chain is built from TRBV7-9 and TRBJ1-4; D unresolved. The length of the CDR3 is 14 residues. Trimming shortened V by 4 bases and J by 6 bases, and 12 bases separated the two germline ends. The germline V gene has CDR1 SEHNR and CDR2 FQNEAQ (reference sequence). The CDR3 DNA reads as TGTGCCAGCAGCTCCCGGGCCGGGGATGAAAAACTGTTTTTT. Translating it yields CASSSRAGDEKLFF.

V gene TRBV7-9 combines with J gene TRBJ1-2; D is possibly TRBD1 (5 bases). V lost 9 bases to trimming and J lost 2 bases, with 19 bases between them. Germline V CDR1 and CDR2: SEHNR, FQNEAQ (reference sequence). The length of the CDR3 is 15 residues. The CDR3 sequence: CASAKVLGPNYGYTF. The CDR3 coding sequence is TGTGCCAGTGCGAAGGTCCTGGGGCCAAACTATGGCTACACCTTC.

V usage is TRBV5-8 and J usage is TRBJ1-4; D possibly corresponds to TRBD1 (5 bases). CDR1 SGHTS and CDR2 YDEGEE come from the germline V gene. This CDR3 is built from 16 residues. V shed 1 base and J shed 4 bases, with 14 bases lying between them. The CDR3 loop reads CASSLQAGRGNEKLFF. DNA for the CDR3: TGTGCCAGCAGCTTGCAGGCGGGGAGGGGTAATGAAAAACTGTTTTTT.

The genes are TRBV4-3 and TRBJ2-5; possible D gene TRBD2, 5 bases. V shed 0 bases and J shed 0 bases, with 8 bases lying between them. Germline V gene data show CDR1 as LGHNA and CDR2 as YSLEER. The CDR3 consists of 15 residues. The CDR3 loop is CASSQDRRYQETQYF. DNA of the CDR3: TGCGCCAGCAGCCAAGATAGGAGGTACCAAGAGACCCAGTACTTC.

The gene calls are TRBV4-1 and TRBJ1-5, with 9 nucleotides matching TRBD1. The junction had 14 bases not matched to a gene; V was cut back by 3 bases and J by 5 bases. This CDR3 region has 18 residues. Per the germline V gene, CDR1 is MGHRA and CDR2 is YSYEKL. CDR3 sequence: CASSHLPPGQGHDQPQHF. The CDR3 bases are TGCGCCAGCAGCCATCTGCCCCCAGGACAGGGGCATGATCAGCCCCAGCATTTT.

The chain recombines TRBV4-1 with TRBJ2-7; 9 bases are a match to TRBD1. This CDR3 region has 19 residues. Germline CDR1 is MGHRA and CDR2 is YSYEKL. V shed 1 base and J 2 bases; nucleotides not matched to a gene: 15. The DNA of the CDR3 is TGCGCCAGCAGCCAAGGAGGGGAACACAGGGGGCGCCGAACCTACGAGCAGTACTTC. This gives the protein CASSQGGEHRGRRTYEQYF.

The rearrangement uses TRBV4-3 and TRBJ2-2; no reliable D call. Germline-derived CDR1 and CDR2 are LGHNA and YSLEER. V was pared by 1 base and J by 0 bases, with 9 bases between. The length of the CDR3 is 16 residues. The CDR3 sequence: CASSQGDGANTGELFF. In DNA, the CDR3 is TGCGCCAGCAGCCAAGGTGACGGAGCGAACACCGGGGAGCTGTTTTTT.

The rearrangement joins TRBV28 to TRBJ2-6; 10 bases fit TRBD1. In germline, CDR1 is MDHEN, CDR2 SYDVKM. The CDR3 has 18 residues. Trimming at V came to 8 bases and at J to 2 bases, leaving 12 bases not matched to a gene. CDR3 coding DNA: TGTGCCAGCTGCTTCCAGGACAGGGGGTGGGCTGGGGCCAACGTCCTGACTTTC. Amino acid sequence: CASCFQDRGWAGANVLTF.

The chain carries TRBV6-2 or TRBV6-3 and TRBJ2-5; 8 bases fit TRBD2. The trim removed 2 bases at V and 2 bases at J, leaving 4 bases unmatched. This CDR3 is 15 amino acids long. Germline assignment: CDR1 MNHEY and CDR2 SVGEGT. This CDR3 reads CASSYMGTRQETQYF. The CDR3, as DNA: TGTGCCAGCAGTTACATGGGGACTAGACAAGAGACCCAGTACTTC.

This clone was counted between two and nine times. The chain has TRBV30 and TRBJ2-2, with 9 bases fitting TRBD2. The germline gives CDR1 GTSNPN, CDR2 SVGIG (reference sequence). The CDR3 totals 15 residues. Unmatched junction bases numbered 9, after V lost 5 bases and J lost 5 bases. The CDR3 here is CAWGGLALKTGELFF. CDR3 coding DNA: TGTGCCTGGGGGGGACTAGCCTTAAAAACCGGGGAGCTGTTTTTT.

The chain joins TRBV3-1 (or the pseudogene TRBV3-2) to TRBJ2-1, with TRBD1 as a possible D gene (6 bases). Germline V lookup: CDR1 LGHDT, CDR2 YNNKEL (reference sequence). CDR3 size: 13 residues. V lost 5 bases and J 7 bases, leaving 12 bases between the germline ends. The CDR3 here is CASSFRGRNEQFF. In DNA, the CDR3 is TGTGCCAGCAGCTTCAGGGGCCGGAATGAGCAGTTCTTC.

The chain uses TRBV10-3 and TRBJ1-1, with D tentatively TRBD1 (6 bases). The V and J ends lost 2 bases and 2 bases respectively, with 12 bases between them. CDR3 length: 15 amino acids. Germline V gene sequence: CDR1 ENHRY, CDR2 SYGVKD. The CDR3 nucleotides are TGTGCCATCAGTGAGACCGGGACACGAAACACTGAAGCTTTCTTT. Translation gives CAISETGTRNTEAFF.

This rearrangement joins TRBV29-1 to TRBJ2-7; 8 bases line up with TRBD1. J was trimmed by 5 bases and V by 5 bases; bases with no gene match: 11. Germline loops: CDR1 SQVTM, CDR2 ANQGSEA. The CDR3 runs to 14 residues. The CDR3 bases are TGCAGCGTTCTCCCTTGGACAGGGAACCACGAGCAGTACTTC. Its translation: CSVLPWTGNHEQYF.

The rearrangement joins TRBV7-2 to TRBJ2-5; a possible D gene is TRBD2 (5 bases). CDR1 and CDR2 (germline): SGHTA, FQGNSA. V lost 5 bases to trimming and J lost 4 bases, with 14 bases between them. This CDR3 region has 14 residues. This CDR3 reads CASSQWGVPETQYF. The CDR3 DNA reads TGTGCCAGCAGCCAGTGGGGAGTTCCAGAGACCCAGTACTTC.

The chain is built from TRBV4-1 and TRBJ2-5; TRBD1 matches at 7 bases. Germline V gene data show CDR1 as MGHRA and CDR2 as YSYEKL. The length of the CDR3 is 14 residues. Unmatched junction bases numbered 2, after V lost 0 bases and J lost 4 bases. DNA for the CDR3: TGCGCCAGCAGCCAAGAACCAGGGGGAGAGACCCAGTACTTC. Amino acids: CASSQEPGGETQYF.

The chain links TRBV5-1 to TRBJ2-1; tentatively, D is TRBD1 (6 bases). Germline-derived CDR1 and CDR2 are SGHRS and YFSETQ. V was trimmed by 1 base and J by 3 bases, leaving 11 bases between them. The CDR3 is made up of 15 amino acids. CDR3 nucleotides: TGCGCCAGCAGCTTGTTCCCAGGGGACTACAATGAGCAGTTCTTC. This sequence encodes CASSLFPGDYNEQFF.

This chain connects TRBV3-1 (or the pseudogene TRBV3-2) to TRBJ2-3, with D perhaps matching TRBD1 (6 bases). CDR1 and CDR2 from the germline V gene are LGHDT and YNNKEL (reference sequence). With 4 bases removed from V and 4 bases from J, the gap between germline ends came to 12 bases. This CDR3 comprises 14 residues. The CDR3 spells CASSLRGTADTQYF. Here the CDR3 DNA reads TGTGCCAGCAGCCTGAGGGGGACCGCAGATACGCAGTATTTT.

The V gene is TRBV3-1 (or the pseudogene TRBV3-2), the J gene TRBJ1-3; tentatively, D is TRBD1 (5 bases). Trimming left V 4 bases short and J 2 bases short, with 6 bases between. In germline, CDR1 is LGHDT, CDR2 YNNKEL (reference sequence). This CDR3 spans 13 amino acids. The CDR3 sequence: CASSRQPGNTIYF. The CDR3 DNA is TGTGCCAGCAGCCGACAGCCTGGAAACACCATATATTTT.

This chain connects TRBV19 to TRBJ1-2; D may be TRBD1 (5 bases). This CDR3 has 13 residues. Trimming took off 3 bases at V and 6 bases at J, with 11 bases between the two ends. Germline lookup yields CDR1 LNHDA and CDR2 SQIVND (reference sequence). The CDR3 coding sequence is TGTGCCAGTAGTATCTTCAGGGCCGATGGCTACACCTTC. This sequence encodes CASSIFRADGYTF.

The rearrangement links TRBV28 to TRBJ1-6, with TRBD1 identical over 8 bases. The germline CDR1 and CDR2 sequences are MDHEN and SYDVKM. CDR3 length equals 17 residues. Unmatched junction bases numbered 9, after V lost 6 bases and J lost 2 bases. CDR3 in amino acids: CASSPPTGDAYNSPLHF. As DNA, the CDR3 is TGTGCCAGCAGCCCCCCGACAGGGGACGCCTATAATTCACCCCTCCACTTT.

The gene calls are TRBV5-1 and TRBJ1-3; 7 bases match TRBD1. Germline lookup yields CDR1 SGHRS and CDR2 YFSETQ. V lost 0 bases to trimming and J lost 1 base; unmatched junction nucleotides: 4. The CDR3 loop spans 16 amino acids. The CDR3 bases are TGCGCCAGCAGCTTGGGGACAGGAAGGTCTGGAAACACCATATATTTT. Protein: CASSLGTGRSGNTIYF.

The J gene is TRBJ2-5, the V gene TRBV24-1, with TRBD2 matching 10 bases. This CDR3 spans 15 amino acids. The germline V gene has CDR1 KGHDR and CDR2 SFDVKD. With V trimmed by 9 bases and J by 4 bases, 10 bases remained unmatched. CDR3 sequence: CATGEAGGPVETQYF. The CDR3 bases are TGTGCCACCGGGGAAGCGGGAGGGCCGGTAGAGACCCAGTACTTC.

The chain uses TRBV19 and TRBJ1-1; D remains ambiguous. V lost 6 bases and J lost 4, with 12 bases in between. CDR3 length: 13 residues. CDR1 is LNHDA, CDR2 SQIVND, per germline (reference sequence). The CDR3 coding sequence is TGTGCCAGTAGAACCCGGGAGGGCACTGAAGCTTTCTTT. The encoded protein is CASRTREGTEAFF.

This rearrangement joins TRBV28 to TRBJ1-2, with D possibly being TRBD1 (6 bases). Germline loops: CDR1 MDHEN, CDR2 SYDVKM. CDR3 size: 13 residues. V was clipped by 6 bases and J by 4 bases, with 12 bases between them. CDR3 bases: TGTGCCAGCAGCACCACAGGGAGCTATGGCTACACCTTC. Amino acids: CASSTTGSYGYTF.

This chain connects TRBV11-2 to TRBJ2-7; D possibly corresponds to TRBD1 (6 bases). This CDR3 has 11 amino acids. Trimming took off 3 bases at V and 7 bases at J, with 7 bases between the two ends. The germline gives CDR1 SGHAT, CDR2 FQNNGV. The CDR3: CASSFGTEQYF. In DNA, the CDR3 is TGTGCCAGCAGCTTTGGGACAGAGCAGTACTTC.

The chain couples TRBV10-3 to TRBJ1-5, with 7 bases that match TRBD1. The trim removed 8 bases at V and 2 bases at J, leaving 6 bases unmatched. Germline V gene sequence: CDR1 ENHRY, CDR2 SYGVKD. The CDR3 totals 14 residues. CDR3 sequence reads: CAISGGPGNQPQHF. In nucleotides, the CDR3 is TGTGCCATCTCAGGGGGGCCGGGCAATCAGCCCCAGCATTTT.

The chain couples TRBV27 to TRBJ2-7; 8 bases fit TRBD2. Germline V gene sequence: CDR1 MNHEY, CDR2 SMNVEV (reference sequence). This CDR3 has 16 residues. J gave up 0 bases and V 6 bases, and 10 bases lay outside the gene matches. The chain's CDR3 is CASRKLIGGDSYEQYF. CDR3 DNA sequence: TGTGCCAGCAGGAAGTTGATCGGGGGGGACTCCTACGAGCAGTACTTC.

This chain joins TRBV9 and TRBJ2-3; tentatively, D is TRBD1 (6 bases). With 0 bases removed from V and 2 bases from J, the gap between germline ends came to 10 bases. The CDR3 consists of 15 residues. Per the germline V gene, CDR1 is SGDLS and CDR2 is YYNGEE. CDR3 sequence: CASSVDRGHTDTQYF. CDR3 bases: TGTGCCAGCAGCGTAGATAGGGGACACACAGATACGCAGTATTTT.